Below, 22 T cell receptor beta chains from the same sample are listed, as sequenced in a study of shared T cell receptors in the human thymus. Method: immunoSEQ multiplex PCR; TCRdb's copy keeps in-frame clones and lacks some. The sample carries almost 550,000 clones, approximately 80% recorded once. These data were also filed under a second study, of human thymus T cells.

Source material: thymocytes. The receptors stem from a boy under two years old with a congenital heart defect.

The rearrangement links TRBV4-3 to TRBJ1-1; D is perhaps TRBD1 (6 bases). The CDR3 is 15 amino acids. Germline V gene lookup returns CDR1 LGHNA and CDR2 YSLEER. The ends were cut back, 1 base at V and 3 bases at J, with 12 bases in the middle. The CDR3 nucleotides are TGCGCCAGCAGCCAAGTCTACAGGGTGGACACTGAAGCTTTCTTT. Residues: CASSQVYRVDTEAFF.

The chain combines TRBV11-2 with TRBJ2-1; TRBD1 is a possible D gene (6 bases). The CDR3 runs to 14 residues. Trimming removed 4 bases from V and 9 bases from J, with 16 bases in between. The V gene's germline CDR1 is SGHAT and CDR2 FQNNGV. CDR3 coding DNA: TGTGCCAGCAGCTCCACCGGGACAACTATTGAGCAGTTCTTC. It encodes CASSSTGTTIEQFF.

V and J are TRBV9 and TRBJ2-3; TRBD2 agrees at 10 bases. J gave up 1 base and V 0 bases, and 2 bases lay outside the gene matches. The CDR3 loop spans 16 amino acids. The V gene's germline CDR1 is SGDLS and CDR2 YYNGEE. Here the CDR3 reads CASSVDLAGGTDTQYF. CDR3 coding DNA: TGTGCCAGCAGCGTAGATCTAGCGGGGGGCACAGATACGCAGTATTTT.

The chain couples TRBV15 to TRBJ1-2, with TRBD1 identical over 7 bases. V trimming: 1 base; J trimming: 3 bases; junction bases outside the gene matches: 14. The CDR3 runs 18 residues. Germline V gene sequence: CDR1 LNHNV, CDR2 YYDKDF (reference sequence). In DNA form, the CDR3 reads TGTGCCACCAGCAGAGGGGGACCGGGACAGTCCCGGGACTATGGCTACACCTTC. Its protein is CATSRGGPGQSRDYGYTF.

V is TRBV6-4 and J is TRBJ2-1; 9 nucleotides match TRBD2. CDR3 size: 17 residues. Germline CDR1 and CDR2: MRHNA and SNTAGT. With 8 bases clipped from V and 7 bases from J, the junction kept 18 bases outside the gene matches. This CDR3 is CASARRGAGGVGNEQFF. CDR3 bases: TGTGCCAGCGCCCGACGTGGGGCGGGAGGGGTTGGGAATGAGCAGTTCTTC.

The CDR3 is CASSLKHRGTSGYTF. CDR3 nucleotides: TGTGCCAGCAGCTTGAAGCACAGGGGGACCTCTGGCTACACCTTC. V usage is TRBV5-6 and J usage is TRBJ1-2, with 8 bases aligning to TRBD1. Losses at the gene ends were 1 base for V and 7 bases for J; bases not matched to a gene: 9. The V gene's germline CDR1 is SGHDT and CDR2 YYEEEE. CDR3 length: 15 residues.

V and J are TRBV27 and TRBJ1-3; D not resolved. The germline V and J ends were trimmed by 0 bases and 0 bases, with 6 bases remaining between them. CDR1 and CDR2 from the germline V gene are MNHEY and SMNVEV (reference sequence). The CDR3 contains 15 residues. CDR3 in DNA: TGTGCCAGCAGTTTATCTGGCTCCTCTGGAAACACCATATATTTT. Translating gives CASSLSGSSGNTIYF.

This chain joins TRBV27 and TRBJ1-2; weak D call: TRBD1 (6 bases). Germline CDR1 and CDR2: MNHEY and SMNVEV (reference sequence). The CDR3 totals 14 residues. Trimming pared 8 bases from V and 5 bases from J, leaving 18 bases between. The CDR3 DNA reads as TGTGCCAGCGGCACAGGGAGGGTCGTTTATGGCTACACCTTC. Translated, it gives CASGTGRVVYGYTF.

CDR3 in DNA: TGTGCCAGCAGTGACGGGCGGGGAAACTACAATGAGCAGTTCTTC. It encodes CASSDGRGNYNEQFF. The chain is built from TRBV6-1 and TRBJ2-1; maybe TRBD2 (6 bases). Germline values: CDR1 MNHNS, CDR2 SASEGT. The CDR3 is 15 amino acids. The germline V and J ends were trimmed by 3 bases and 3 bases, with 12 bases remaining between them.

The chain recombines TRBV4-3 with TRBJ1-2; D ambiguous. The germline CDR1 and CDR2 sequences are LGHNA and YSLEER. The CDR3 is 14 amino acids. V gave up 0 bases and J gave up 1 base, with 6 bases separating them. The CDR3 bases are TGCGCCAGCAGCCAAGAATCGGGTAACTATGGCTACACCTTC. This translates into CASSQESGNYGYTF.

V and J are TRBV9 and TRBJ2-2, with 10 positions matching TRBD2. The CDR3 is 16 residues long. Germline CDR1 and CDR2: SGDLS and YYNGEE. The ends lost 2 bases at V and 5 bases at J; junction bases unmatched: 6. CDR3 sequence reads: CASSVSLAGATGELFF. Written as DNA, the CDR3 is TGTGCCAGCAGCGTCTCCCTAGCGGGAGCGACCGGGGAGCTGTTTTTT. Full variable domain (remainder filled in from reference TRBV9 and TRBJ2-2): DSGVTQTPKHLITATGQRVTLRCSPRSGDLSVYWYQQSLDQGLQFLIQYYNGEERAKGNILERFSAQQFPDLHSELNLSSLELGDSALYFCASSVSLAGATGELFFGEGSRLTVL.

The CDR3 region is CASSYFGGRENEQYF. The CDR3 nucleotides are TGTGCCAGCAGTTACTTCGGCGGGAGGGAGAACGAGCAGTACTTC. The chain uses TRBV6-6 and TRBJ2-7; 9 bases map to TRBD2. Losses at the gene ends were 1 base for V and 5 bases for J; bases not matched to a gene: 6. Germline-derived CDR1 and CDR2 are MNHNY and SVGAGI (reference sequence). The CDR3 has 15 amino acids.

V usage is TRBV4-3 and J usage is TRBJ2-3; 7 bases agree with TRBD2. The CDR3 has 20 amino acids. The trim removed 1 base at V and 1 base at J, leaving 17 bases unmatched. Germline CDR1 LGHNA, CDR2 YSLEER. The CDR3 DNA is TGCGCCAGCAGCCAAGGGGAAGGGGCAAAGTGCGGGAGCTGCACAGATACGCAGTATTTT. This sequence encodes CASSQGEGAKCGSCTDTQYF.

This clone appeared a few times. CDR3 region: CASSYPSGSGNTIYF. CDR3 nucleotides: TGTGCCAGCAGTTACCCCTCGGGCTCTGGAAACACCATATATTTT. The chain joins TRBV6-6 to TRBJ1-3; D is unclear. The CDR3 loop spans 15 amino acids. Germline CDR1 and CDR2: MNHNY and SVGAGI (reference sequence). Trimming left V 2 bases short and J 0 bases short, with 8 bases between.

The rearrangement links TRBV5-1 to TRBJ2-2; D possibly corresponds to TRBD2 (6 bases). Per the germline V gene, CDR1 is SGHRS and CDR2 is YFSETQ. V was cut by 3 bases and J by 2 bases, with 11 bases left in between. The CDR3 runs 15 residues. The CDR3 is CASSSTGLNTGELFF. The CDR3 coding sequence is TGCGCCAGCAGCTCTACCGGACTAAACACCGGGGAGCTGTTTTTT.

The chain carries TRBV7-2 and TRBJ2-7, with 9 bases matching TRBD2. This CDR3 is built from 16 residues. Losses at the gene ends were 2 bases for V and 4 bases for J; bases not matched to a gene: 9. The germline gives CDR1 SGHTA, CDR2 FQGNSA. CDR3: CASSLLRLAGPYEQYF. The CDR3 DNA reads TGTGCCAGCAGCTTACTTCGGCTAGCGGGACCATACGAGCAGTACTTC.

The rearrangement links TRBV6-4 to TRBJ2-1, with 8 bases matching TRBD1. The trim removed 2 bases at V and 8 bases at J, leaving 26 bases unmatched. Germline CDR1 MRHNA, CDR2 SNTAGT. The CDR3 consists of 21 residues. CDR3 loop: CASSDTRTGKSRISKWYEQFF. CDR3 DNA: TGTGCCAGCAGTGACACAAGGACAGGGAAATCGAGGATTAGCAAGTGGTATGAGCAGTTCTTC.

The V gene is TRBV4-3, the J gene TRBJ2-1; maybe TRBD2 (6 bases). Trimming cost V 2 bases and J 5 bases, with 16 bases left between them. The CDR3 has 16 amino acids. Germline assignment: CDR1 LGHNA and CDR2 YSLEER. The CDR3 loop reads CASSQSGERADNEQFF. The CDR3 bases are TGCGCCAGCAGCCAAAGTGGCGAGCGGGCCGACAATGAGCAGTTCTTC.

The chain uses TRBV30 and TRBJ1-4; D uncertain. Germline V gives CDR1 GTSNPN, CDR2 SVGIG (reference sequence). The length of the CDR3 is 12 residues. V dropped 1 base and J dropped 5 bases, with 5 bases sitting between them. In nucleotides, the CDR3 is TGTGCCTGGAGTGAAAGCAATGAAAAACTGTTTTTT. Translated: CAWSESNEKLFF.

This clone was seen only a few times. The V and J genes are TRBV15 and TRBJ1-5, with unresolved D. V was cut by 3 bases and J by 11 bases, with 14 bases left in between. The CDR3 loop spans 13 amino acids. Germline V gene lookup returns CDR1 LNHNV and CDR2 YYDKDF (reference sequence). CDR3 DNA sequence: TGTGCCACCAGCAGGAGGCCTCGTCTGTCCCAGCATTTT. Its protein is CATSRRPRLSQHF.

This clone has just a few counts. The CDR3 region is CASTSRLGGGQYF. For the CDR3, the DNA is TGCGCCAGCACCTCCCGTTTAGGGGGCGGGCAGTATTTT. V is TRBV5-1 and J is TRBJ2-3; TRBD1 matches 7 bases. The trim removed 6 bases at V and 11 bases at J, leaving 12 bases unmatched. The germline CDR1 and CDR2 sequences are SGHRS and YFSETQ. The CDR3 is made up of 13 amino acids.

V and J are TRBV4-1 and TRBJ2-1; 11 bases map to TRBD2. The CDR3 length is 20 residues. CDR1 and CDR2 from the germline V gene are MGHRA and YSYEKL. V shed 3 bases and J 4 bases; nucleotides not matched to a gene: 17. In nucleotides, the CDR3 is TGCGCCAGCAGCCAGTCTGACCGATACCGGGGACTAGCGGATTACAATGAGCAGTTCTTC. Its protein is CASSQSDRYRGLADYNEQFF.